Presented here are 31 T cell receptor beta chains from one specimen sequenced in a study of OX40 agonist ivuxolimab in advanced cancers. Libraries were constructed by the immunoSEQ multiplex PCR assay. Sourced from immuneACCESS, this table was stored by TCRdb with only in-frame sequences that have V and J called. A share of the clones is absent; for the studies checked, an unresolved V gene accounts for under half, and the remainder has no known explanation. This sample holds 70,000 or so clones; around 90% were observed only once. The ten largest clonotypes hold 6.5% to 8.5% of the sample. The source was CD4+ or CD8+ T cells sorted from blood, collected in a trial of the OX40 agonist ivuxolimab. These receptors were taken from an adult with an advanced solid tumor such as melanoma, head and neck, liver or kidney cancer.

V gene TRBV10-2 combines with J gene TRBJ2-7, with D perhaps TRBD1 (5 bases). V gave up 8 bases and J gave up 4 bases, with 15 bases separating them. Germline V gene sequence: CDR1 WSHSY, CDR2 SAAADI. CDR3 size: 13 residues. In nucleotides, the CDR3 is TGCGCCAGCCAGCTTAGGGGCTTATACGAGCAGTACTTC. Its protein product is CASQLRGLYEQYF.

The chain is built from TRBV9 and TRBJ2-1; 11 bases match TRBD2. The CDR3 runs 18 residues. The J segment lost 10 bases and the V segment lost 0 bases, leaving 15 bases of the junction unmatched. Per the germline V gene, CDR1 is SGDLS and CDR2 is YYNGEE. The CDR3 loop is CASSVAILAGGPRGEQFF. CDR3 DNA sequence: TGTGCCAGCAGCGTAGCCATTCTAGCGGGGGGTCCCCGGGGAGAGCAGTTCTTC.

V and J are TRBV7-9 and TRBJ1-1, with D hard to call. Germline CDR1 and CDR2: SEHNR and FQNEAQ (reference sequence). CDR3 length: 13 amino acids. Trimming took 5 bases from V and 1 from J, leaving 8 bases between them. The chain's CDR3 is CASSPDGNTEAFF. CDR3 nucleotide sequence: TGTGCCAGCAGCCCGGACGGGAACACTGAAGCTTTCTTT.

This chain links TRBV27 with TRBJ1-2; TRBD1 is a possible D gene (5 bases). The CDR3 is 13 residues long. Germline CDR1 reads MNHEY; CDR2 reads SMNVEV (reference sequence). V lost 4 bases and J 1 base, leaving 7 bases between the germline ends. The CDR3 bases are TGTGCCAGCAGTTGGGGGTTTAACTATGGCTACACCTTC. Encoded protein: CASSWGFNYGYTF.

This clone was seen a handful of times. The chain has TRBV6-1 and TRBJ1-5, with no clear D. The CDR3 covers 11 residues. The V gene's germline CDR1 is MNHNS and CDR2 SASEGT. V shed 6 bases and J shed 5 bases, with 5 bases lying between them. CDR3 residues: CASRDYQPQHF. Here the CDR3 DNA reads TGTGCCAGCAGGGATTATCAGCCCCAGCATTTT.

This rearrangement joins TRBV12-5 to TRBJ2-3; 8 positions match TRBD1. V was pared by 7 bases and J by 2 bases, with 2 bases of the junction left unmatched. This CDR3 is built from 13 residues. From germline, CDR1 is LGHNT and CDR2 FRNRAP. The CDR3 loop is CASAGGNTDTQYF. The CDR3 DNA reads TGTGCTAGTGCAGGGGGCAACACAGATACGCAGTATTTT.

V and J are TRBV2 and TRBJ2-7; TRBD1 matches at 7 bases. Per the germline V gene, CDR1 is SNHLY and CDR2 is FYNNEI. The CDR3 totals 15 residues. Trimming at V came to 5 bases and at J to 2 bases, leaving 9 bases not matched to a gene. This CDR3 is CASSNPDRLPYEQYF. The CDR3 region has the DNA TGTGCCAGCAGTAACCCGGACAGGTTACCCTACGAGCAGTACTTC.

The genes are TRBV9 and TRBJ2-3; D possibly corresponds to TRBD2 (6 bases). The CDR3 is 15 residues long. V was clipped by 4 bases and J by 6 bases, with 18 bases between them. The germline V gene has CDR1 SGDLS and CDR2 YYNGEE. This CDR3 reads CASSLTATGGDTQYF. CDR3 DNA sequence: TGTGCCAGCAGCCTTACCGCGACTGGGGGGGATACGCAGTATTTT.

V usage is TRBV11-3 and J usage is TRBJ2-1; TRBD1 aligns across 9 bases. CDR1 is SGHNT and CDR2 is YENEEA in the germline V gene. J was trimmed by 6 bases and V by 2 bases; bases with no gene match: 5. The CDR3 totals 15 residues. CDR3 DNA: TGTGCCAGCAGCTTACTTACAGGGGGCCTCAATGAGCAGTTCTTC. Its translation is CASSLLTGGLNEQFF. Full variable domain (outside the CDR3, taken from reference TRBV11-3 and TRBJ2-1): EAGVVQSPRYKIIEKKQPVAFWCNPISGHNTLYWYLQNLGQGPELLIRYENEEAVDDSQLPKDRFSAERLKGVDSTLKIQPAELGDSAVYLCASSLLTGGLNEQFFGPGTRLTVL.

This clone appeared a single time. This CDR3 is also generated by other DNA sequences in the sample. The rearrangement uses TRBV27 and TRBJ1-2, with D perhaps matching TRBD1 (5 bases). V gave up 5 bases and J gave up 4 bases, with 17 bases separating them. CDR3 length: 15 amino acids. The V gene's germline CDR1 is MNHEY and CDR2 SMNVEV (reference sequence). The CDR3 is CASSNVGPTIYGYTF. The DNA for the CDR3 is TGTGCCAGCAGTAATGTGGGACCGACCATCTATGGCTACACCTTC.

The rearrangement joins TRBV7-9 to TRBJ1-2; D gene uncertain. With 8 bases removed from V and 6 bases from J, the gap between germline ends came to 13 bases. Looked up from germline, CDR1 is SEHNR and CDR2 is FQNEAQ (reference sequence). CDR3 size: 12 residues. The CDR3 region has the DNA TGTGCCAGCGAAGACCCTAGGGATGGCTACACCTTC. Its protein product is CASEDPRDGYTF.

For the CDR3, the DNA is TGTGCCAGCAGCTTAGAACTAGCGGGGGACTCCTACGAGCAGTACTTC. This encodes CASSLELAGDSYEQYF. The genes are TRBV11-2 and TRBJ2-7, with 11 bases lining up with TRBD2. Germline CDR1 and CDR2: SGHAT and FQNNGV. The CDR3 is 16 residues long. V gave up 0 bases and J gave up 0 bases; unmatched junction bases: 1. The complete variable domain, with remaining parts taken from reference TRBV11-2 and TRBJ2-7, reads EAGVAQSPRYKIIEKRQSVAFWCNPISGHATLYWYQQILGQGPKLLIQFQNNGVVDDSQLPKDRFSAERLKGVDSTLKIQPAKLEDSAVYLCASSLELAGDSYEQYFGPGTRLTVT.

This clone was seen a single time. The chain is built from TRBV5-6 and TRBJ1-1, with D perhaps matching TRBD1 (6 bases). The CDR3 loop spans 18 amino acids. Germline CDR1 is SGHDT and CDR2 is YYEEEE. V shed 5 bases and J shed 1 base, with 24 bases lying between them. CDR3 in amino acids: CASSLPPGTWGTNTEAFF. The CDR3 DNA sequence: TGTGCCAGCAGTCTACCTCCCGGGACATGGGGTACGAACACTGAAGCTTTCTTT.

Only one count was recorded for this clone. The chain links TRBV7-9 to TRBJ2-7; the D is unclear. The length of the CDR3 is 15 residues. Trimming took off 5 bases at V and 0 bases at J, with 14 bases between the two ends. CDR1 and CDR2 from the germline V gene are SEHNR and FQNEAQ (reference sequence). The DNA for the CDR3 is TGTGCCAGCAGCCCCCGAAATGGTAACTCCTACGAGCAGTACTTC. Amino acid sequence: CASSPRNGNSYEQYF.

This clone appeared a single time. Here the CDR3 DNA reads TGTGCCAGCAGTGAGAAGTGGGGCCCCAATGAAAAACTGTTTTTT. Translation gives CASSEKWGPNEKLFF. The genes are TRBV2 and TRBJ1-4; TRBD1 is a possible D gene (5 bases). Trimming cost V 3 bases and J 5 bases, with 13 bases left between them. Germline V gene data show CDR1 as SNHLY and CDR2 as FYNNEI. The CDR3 totals 15 residues. The full variable domain, its missing parts supplied by reference TRBV2 and TRBJ1-4, is EPEVTQTPSHQVTQMGQEVILRCVPISNHLYFYWYRQILGQKVEFLVSFYNNEISEKSEIFDDQFSVERPDGSNFTLKIRSTKLEDSAMYFCASSEKWGPNEKLFFGSGTQLSVL.

The chain couples TRBV11-2 to TRBJ2-3, with TRBD2 matching 7 bases. The germline V gene encodes CDR1 SGHAT and CDR2 FQNNGV. The CDR3 has 16 residues. V trimming: 5 bases; J trimming: 4 bases; junction bases outside the gene matches: 12. CDR3: CASSPGGTPSADTQYF. Written as DNA, the CDR3 is TGTGCCAGCAGCCCCGGGGGGACCCCCTCAGCAGATACGCAGTATTTT.

The V gene is TRBV9, the J gene TRBJ2-1; D unclear. CDR3 length: 12 amino acids. Germline CDR1 and CDR2: SGDLS and YYNGEE. V was cut by 0 bases and J by 5 bases, with 3 bases left in between. The CDR3 DNA reads as TGTGCCAGCAGCGTAGATGACAATGAGCAGTTCTTC. It codes for CASSVDDNEQFF. The variable domain in full, completed from reference TRBV9 and TRBJ2-1, reads DSGVTQTPKHLITATGQRVTLRCSPRSGDLSVYWYQQSLDQGLQFLIQYYNGEERAKGNILERFSAQQFPDLHSELNLSSLELGDSALYFCASSVDDNEQFFGPGTRLTVL.

This chain links TRBV5-4 with TRBJ1-2; D may be TRBD1 (6 bases). CDR1 SGHNT and CDR2 YYREEE come from the germline V gene (reference sequence). The V and J ends lost 0 bases and 12 bases respectively, with 15 bases between them. This CDR3 is built from 13 residues. The CDR3 DNA follows: TGTGCCAGCAGCTTGGGGGGCCAGGGGAATAACACCTTC. The encoded protein is CASSLGGQGNNTF. Based on the CDR3 plus reference TRBV5-4 and TRBJ1-2, the full variable domain is ETGVTQSPTHLIKTRGQQVTLRCSSQSGHNTVSWYQQALGQGPQFIFQYYREEENGRGNFPPRFSGLQFPNYSSELNVNALELDDSALYLCASSLGGQGNNTFGSGTRLTVV.

The chain recombines TRBV4-1 with TRBJ1-1; perhaps TRBD1 as D (5 bases). The germline CDR1 and CDR2 sequences are MGHRA and YSYEKL. The CDR3 runs to 15 residues. Between the trimmed V and J ends, which lost 3 bases and 5 bases, there was a span of 16 bases. The chain's CDR3 is CASSHPTGAVTEAFF. DNA of the CDR3: TGCGCCAGCAGCCACCCGACCGGGGCGGTTACTGAAGCTTTCTTT.

This chain connects TRBV7-2 to TRBJ2-3, with 13 bases that match TRBD2. V lost 6 bases to trimming and J lost 2 bases; unmatched junction nucleotides: 8. In germline, CDR1 is SGHTA, CDR2 FQGNSA. This CDR3 region has 17 residues. The DNA for the CDR3 is TGTGCCAGCAGTCCCGGGACTAGCGGGGTATTCACAGATACGCAGTATTTT. Amino acid sequence: CASSPGTSGVFTDTQYF.

The chain combines TRBV6-1 with TRBJ1-1; D is possibly TRBD1 (6 bases). V was clipped by 11 bases and J by 7 bases, with 14 bases between them. The CDR3 runs 11 residues. Germline values: CDR1 MNHNS, CDR2 SASEGT. CDR3 sequence (DNA): TGTGCCCTCACGAGACAGGTTGAAGCTTTCTTT. This codes for CALTRQVEAFF.

The rearrangement links TRBV30 to TRBJ1-2, with D possibly being TRBD1 (6 bases). The CDR3 sequence is 13 residues long. Germline lookup yields CDR1 GTSNPN and CDR2 SVGIG (reference sequence). V lost 5 bases and J 5 bases, leaving 15 bases between the germline ends. The CDR3 DNA reads TGTGCCTGGGAACAGGGTGTATTTTATGGCTACACCTTC. It translates to CAWEQGVFYGYTF.

The chain uses TRBV19 and TRBJ2-7; 7 bases align to TRBD2. The germline V gene has CDR1 LNHDA and CDR2 SQIVND (reference sequence). V gave up 7 bases and J gave up 6 bases; unmatched junction bases: 6. The CDR3 totals 12 residues. The CDR3 DNA is TGTGCCAGTACACCCGGGGAGGGCGAGCAGTACTTC. This gives the protein CASTPGEGEQYF.

This chain joins TRBV27 and TRBJ2-1, with D unclear. Trimming stripped 5 bases from V and 4 bases from J, with 3 bases between. Germline lookup yields CDR1 MNHEY and CDR2 SMNVEV (reference sequence). The CDR3 is made up of 11 amino acids. The CDR3 loop is CASSTYNEQFF. DNA for the CDR3: TGTGCCAGCAGTACTTACAATGAGCAGTTCTTC.

The rearrangement joins TRBV15 to TRBJ1-1; D gene unclear. The CDR3 loop spans 12 amino acids. Germline loops: CDR1 LNHNV, CDR2 YYDKDF (reference sequence). V was clipped by 4 bases and J by 11 bases, with 14 bases between them. The CDR3 nucleotides read TGTGCCACCAGCACCGTCGGCGGGTGGGCTTTCTTT. This codes for CATSTVGGWAFF.

The chain recombines TRBV7-8 with TRBJ2-3, with D possibly TRBD1 on 5 matching bases. Germline V gives CDR1 SGHVS, CDR2 FQNEAQ. Trimming removed 5 bases from V and 0 bases from J, with 12 bases in between. This CDR3 region has 15 residues. CDR3: CASSLRDSSTDTQYF. The CDR3 nucleotides are TGTGCCAGCAGCCTCAGAGACAGTAGCACAGATACGCAGTATTTT.

The chain employs TRBV18 and TRBJ1-2; no clear D. Germline CDR1 is KGHSH and CDR2 is LQKENI. The length of the CDR3 is 12 residues. The ends were cut back, 6 bases at V and 7 bases at J, with 12 bases in the middle. The CDR3 reads CASSPDTSGYTF. The CDR3, as DNA: TGTGCCAGCTCGCCTGACACAAGTGGCTACACCTTC.

The chain combines TRBV10-2 with TRBJ2-2; D unclear. The CDR3 consists of 14 residues. Germline V lookup: CDR1 WSHSY, CDR2 SAAADI. V lost 0 bases and J 6 bases, leaving 8 bases between the germline ends. This CDR3 is CASSESGFPGELFF. As DNA, the CDR3 is TGCGCCAGCAGTGAGTCCGGGTTTCCCGGGGAGCTGTTTTTT.

The chain recombines TRBV27 with TRBJ2-7, with D tentatively TRBD1 (6 bases). The CDR3 is 15 residues long. Trimming cost V 3 bases and J 1 base, with 13 bases left between them. CDR1 and CDR2 (germline): MNHEY, SMNVEV (reference sequence). CDR3 sequence reads: CASSFAGQRSYEQYF. The CDR3 nucleotides read TGTGCCAGCAGTTTCGCAGGACAGCGGTCCTACGAGCAGTACTTC.

The chain joins TRBV14 to TRBJ1-2, with a weak D call TRBD1 (5 bases). The length of the CDR3 is 13 residues. CDR1 and CDR2 (germline): SGHDN, FVKESK. The V end lost 8 bases, the J end lost 1 base, and 11 bases lay between the germline ends. CDR3 loop: CASGNRLNYGYTF. The CDR3 nucleotides are TGTGCCAGCGGTAACAGGCTTAACTATGGCTACACCTTC.

The CDR3 is CASRDSTDTQYF. The DNA of the CDR3 is TGTGCCAGCAGGGACAGCACAGATACGCAGTATTTT. The chain employs TRBV7-6 and TRBJ2-3; D is uncertain. The CDR3 contains 12 residues. Germline lookup yields CDR1 SGHVS and CDR2 FNYEAQ. V lost 6 bases and J 0 bases, leaving 4 bases between the germline ends.